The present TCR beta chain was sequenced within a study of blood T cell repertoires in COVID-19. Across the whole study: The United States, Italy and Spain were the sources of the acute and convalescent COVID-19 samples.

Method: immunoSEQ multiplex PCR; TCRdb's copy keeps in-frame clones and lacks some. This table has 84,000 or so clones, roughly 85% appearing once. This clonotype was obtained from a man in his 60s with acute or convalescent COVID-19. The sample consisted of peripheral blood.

CDR3 sequence: CASSERGTDTEAFF. CDR3 nucleotide sequence: TGTGCCAGCAGTGAACGCGGGACAGACACTGAAGCTTTCTTT. The chain joins TRBV6-1 to TRBJ1-1; 7 bases agree with TRBD1. The length of the CDR3 is 14 residues. Germline V CDR1 and CDR2: MNHNS, SASEGT. The V gene end was trimmed by 2 bases and the J gene end by 3 bases; junction bases not matched to a gene: 3.